The T cell receptor beta chain under discussion was sequenced for a study of blood T cell repertoires in COVID-19. The J segment lost 8 bases and the V segment lost 8 bases, leaving 11 bases of the junction unmatched. The CDR3 covers 15 residues. Germline CDR1 reads MNHEY; CDR2 reads SVGAGI. The assay was immunoSEQ multiplex PCR, and TCRdb's table has in-frame clones only and misses some. Altogether 130,000 to 150,000 clones are present, about 89% being singletons, with the ten largest covering less than 45%. The rearrangement joins TRBV6-5 to TRBJ1-6; 8 positions match TRBD1. The TCR originated in a man in his fifties who had recovered from COVID-19. The specimen was peripheral blood. The CDR3 is CASGLQGERDSPLHF. The CDR3, as DNA: TGTGCCAGCGGGTTACAGGGGGAGAGGGATTCACCCCTCCACTTT.